This T cell receptor beta chain was observed in a study of post-analysis software for immune sequencing data. Study-wide context: Relapsing-remitting, secondary progressive and progressive-relapsing multiple sclerosis courses were included.

This clonotype was counted only a few times. Its antigen is still unknown. Study-level findings and limits: TRBV segments more frequent in patients than in controls numbered a few and included TRBV5-6, TRBV5-1 and TRBV20-1. Normalized Chao1 diversity was significantly reduced in patients versus controls. Pronounced co-clustering by F measure was evident among identically batched samples.

CDR3 size: 14 residues. V lost 5 bases and J 5 bases, leaving 16 bases between the germline ends. Germline V gene data show CDR1 as DFQATT and CDR2 as SNEGSKA (reference sequence). Included in the TCR beta cDNA libraries were unique molecular identifiers. Roughly 0.5 million cDNA molecules were obtained from approximately 0.91 to 9.4 million T cells. TCRdb itself ran the PCR reads through MiXCR, one entry per CDR3 protein. This sample has 400,000 to 500,000 distinct CDR3 sequences, with more than 30% found just once. The clonotype comes from a girl aged 2 to 10 with multiple sclerosis. This chain connects TRBV20-1 to TRBJ1-5; D gene ambiguous. The specimen was blood. This CDR3 is CSAAGGGSYQPQHF. CDR3 DNA: TGCAGTGCTGCTGGAGGAGGGAGTTATCAGCCCCAGCATTTT.